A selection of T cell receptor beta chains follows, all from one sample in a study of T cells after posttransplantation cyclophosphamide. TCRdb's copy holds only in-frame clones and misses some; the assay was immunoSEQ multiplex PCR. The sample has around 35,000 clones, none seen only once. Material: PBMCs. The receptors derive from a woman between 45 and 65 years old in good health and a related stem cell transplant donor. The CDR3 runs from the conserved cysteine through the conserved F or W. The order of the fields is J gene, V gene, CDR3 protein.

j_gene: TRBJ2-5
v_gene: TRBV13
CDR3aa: CASSLGAGQEVETQYF

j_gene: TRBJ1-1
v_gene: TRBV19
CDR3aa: CASSWTENTEAFF

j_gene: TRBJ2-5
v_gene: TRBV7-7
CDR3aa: CASSPARVGGLETQYF

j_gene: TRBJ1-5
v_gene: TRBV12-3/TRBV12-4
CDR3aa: CASSFRGQDNQPQHF

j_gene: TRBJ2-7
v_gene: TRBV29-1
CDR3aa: CSVETAYEQYF

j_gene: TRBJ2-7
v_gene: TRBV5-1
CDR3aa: CASSSPGQGITYEQYF

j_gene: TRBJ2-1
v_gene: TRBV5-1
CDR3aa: CASSSLSGGEQFF

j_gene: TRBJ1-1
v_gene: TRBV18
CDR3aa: CASSPRATEHTEAFF

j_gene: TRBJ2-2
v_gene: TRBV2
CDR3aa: CASSVPGGELFF

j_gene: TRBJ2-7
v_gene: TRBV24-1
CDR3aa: CATSDLKGAPQQYF

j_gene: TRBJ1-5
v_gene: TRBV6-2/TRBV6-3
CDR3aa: CASTTRSNQPQHF

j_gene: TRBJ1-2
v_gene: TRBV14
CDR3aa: CASSHTGGGYTF

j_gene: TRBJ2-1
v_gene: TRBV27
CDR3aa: CASSPAIGWNEQFF

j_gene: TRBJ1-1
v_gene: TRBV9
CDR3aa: CASSTEQGRNTEAFF

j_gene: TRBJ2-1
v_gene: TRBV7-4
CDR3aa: CTSSRRGASGRARGVGNEQFF

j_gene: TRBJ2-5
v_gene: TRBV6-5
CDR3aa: CASNQQGGQETQYF

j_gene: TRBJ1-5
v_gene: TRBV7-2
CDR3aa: CASSRNQADFNQPQHF

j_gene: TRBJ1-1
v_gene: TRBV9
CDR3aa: CASSPLGQGITEAFF

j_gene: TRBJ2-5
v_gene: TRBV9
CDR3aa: CASSVGSSGYEETQYF

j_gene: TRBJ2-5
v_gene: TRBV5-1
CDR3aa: CASLQGTGGETQYF

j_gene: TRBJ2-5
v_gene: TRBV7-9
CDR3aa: CASSPLGGLETQYF

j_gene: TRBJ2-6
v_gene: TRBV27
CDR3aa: CASSRDRGLTGANVLTF

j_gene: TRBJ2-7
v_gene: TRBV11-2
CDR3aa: CASSTLAGAWEQYF

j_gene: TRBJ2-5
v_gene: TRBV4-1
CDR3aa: CASKPWGLAEQYQETQYF

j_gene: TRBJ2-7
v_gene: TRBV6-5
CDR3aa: CASSYSVSALEQYF

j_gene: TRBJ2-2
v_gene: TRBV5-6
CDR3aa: CASSSTQGRTGELFF

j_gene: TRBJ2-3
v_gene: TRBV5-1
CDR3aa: CASRTSGTDTQYF

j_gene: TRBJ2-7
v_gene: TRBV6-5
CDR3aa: CASSYRQGYEQYF

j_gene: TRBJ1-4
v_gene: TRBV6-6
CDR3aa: CASSRYEKLFF

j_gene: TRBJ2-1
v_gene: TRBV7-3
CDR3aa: CASTQQGGTHYNEQFF

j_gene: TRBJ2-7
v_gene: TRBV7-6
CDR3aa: CASSLAGASGIYEQYF

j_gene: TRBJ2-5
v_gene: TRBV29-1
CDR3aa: CSVILGAVRETQYF

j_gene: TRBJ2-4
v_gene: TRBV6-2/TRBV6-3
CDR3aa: CASSPRAKNIQYF

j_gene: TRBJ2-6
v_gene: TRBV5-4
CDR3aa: CASSLAPGGSGANVLTF

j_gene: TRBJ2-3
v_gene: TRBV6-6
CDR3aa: CASSGVADTQYF

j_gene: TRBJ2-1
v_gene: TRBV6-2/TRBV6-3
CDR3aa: CASSKRYEQFF

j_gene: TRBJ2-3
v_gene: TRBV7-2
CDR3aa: CASRPQGDTQYF

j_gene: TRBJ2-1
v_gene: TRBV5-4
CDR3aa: CASSSGGSYNEQFF

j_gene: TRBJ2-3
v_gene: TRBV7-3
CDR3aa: CASSPRGFSTDTQYF

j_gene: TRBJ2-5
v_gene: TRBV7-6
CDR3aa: CASSRGTAQETQYF

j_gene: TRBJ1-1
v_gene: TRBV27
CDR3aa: CASSLAGGNTEAFF

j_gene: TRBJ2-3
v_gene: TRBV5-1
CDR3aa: CASSLEGEGSTDTQYF

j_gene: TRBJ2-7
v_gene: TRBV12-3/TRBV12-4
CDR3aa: CASSPGAYRYEQYF

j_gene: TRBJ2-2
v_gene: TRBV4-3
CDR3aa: CASSQDGGGANTGELFF

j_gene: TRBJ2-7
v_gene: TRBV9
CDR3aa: CASSVGSSGWAYEQYF

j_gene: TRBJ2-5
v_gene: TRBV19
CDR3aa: CASSMLRDRAQETQYF

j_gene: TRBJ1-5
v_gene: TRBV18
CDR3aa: CASSISAPRFGPQHF

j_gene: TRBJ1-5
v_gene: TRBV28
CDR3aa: CASTKTETYQPQHF

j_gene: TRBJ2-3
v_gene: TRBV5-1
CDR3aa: CASSLLRRPDTQYF

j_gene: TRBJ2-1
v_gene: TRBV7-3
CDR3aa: CASRDHRGEQFF

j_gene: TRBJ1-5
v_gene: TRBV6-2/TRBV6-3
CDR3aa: CASTGLGWNQPQHF

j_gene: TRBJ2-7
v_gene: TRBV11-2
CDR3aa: CASGTGPYEQYF

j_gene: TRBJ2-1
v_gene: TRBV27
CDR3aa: CASSLQRGVIDEQFF

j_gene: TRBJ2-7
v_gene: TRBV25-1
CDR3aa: CASSANYEQYF